The next 15 T cell receptor beta chains were all read from a single sample in a study of early T cells in non-severe SARS-CoV-2 infection. Via MiXCR, TCRdb re-called the 5' RACE reads, giving one row per CDR3 protein. Among 63,000 or so distinct CDR3 sequences listed, approximately 12% were seen once. Sequenced: whole blood. The receptors derive from an adult who was a healthcare worker with PCR-confirmed SARS-CoV-2 infection or an uninfected control (not recorded which).

This clonotype was picked up a small number of times. V gene TRBV27 combines with J gene TRBJ2-3; D unresolved. V shed 10 bases and J shed 4 bases, with 9 bases lying between them. Germline CDR1 is MNHEY and CDR2 is SMNVEV (reference sequence). This CDR3 has 11 amino acids. The CDR3 DNA is TGTGCCACCCGTAAGGCAGATACGCAGTATTTT. Translated, it gives CATRKADTQYF.

Details on this clonotype: Relative to the germline gene, one junction end is altered; a read error may explain this. The V and J genes are TRBV11-2 and TRBJ1-3, with unresolved D. This CDR3 region has 13 residues. The germline V gene has CDR1 SGHAT and CDR2 FQNNGV. CDR3 sequence (DNA): TGTGCCAGCAGCTTTGGGTCTGAAAACACCATATATTTT. It encodes CASSFGSENTIYF.

V usage is TRBV9 and J usage is TRBJ1-3; D gene ambiguous. Germline CDR1 is SGDLS and CDR2 is YYNGEE. The CDR3 runs to 16 residues. V lost 4 bases and J lost 0, with 14 bases in between. In nucleotides, the CDR3 is TGTGCCAGCAGCCCCCGGTCGCTGAACTCTGGAAACACCATATATTTT. This translates into CASSPRSLNSGNTIYF.

About this clonotype itself: A much larger clone is a single base away; this may be a read error. The chain is built from TRBV7-3 and TRBJ2-7, with a possible D match to TRBD2 (5 bases). Germline CDR1 is SGHTA and CDR2 is FQGTGA. The CDR3 is 13 residues long. CDR3 residues: CASRLFEGYEQYF. Written as DNA, the CDR3 is TGTGCCAGCCGCTTGTTCGAGGGCTACGAGCAGTACTTC.

This clonotype was detected many times. The chain is built from TRBV7-2 and TRBJ2-1; D not certain. The CDR3 is made up of 13 amino acids. Germline CDR1 and CDR2: SGHTA and FQGNSA. Trimming removed 2 bases at V and 10 bases at J, with 12 bases between. CDR3 in amino acids: CASSLRVVREQFF. CDR3 DNA sequence: TGTGCCAGCAGCTTACGTGTGGTGCGAGAGCAGTTCTTC.

This clonotype was found a few times. As DNA, the CDR3 is TGCGCCAGCAGCCGGGGACCCACAGATACGCAGTATTTT. Amino acids: CASSRGPTDTQYF. The chain has TRBV5-1 and TRBJ2-3; D may correspond to TRBD1 or TRBD2 (5 bases each). The CDR3 extends over 13 amino acids. The V end was cut by 4 bases, the J end by 2 bases, with 8 bases between. CDR1 SGHRS and CDR2 YFSETQ come from the germline V gene.

In its sample, this clonotype was seen a few times. J is TRBJ2-3 and V is TRBV18; 14 positions agree with TRBD2. The CDR3 spans 17 residues. Germline values: CDR1 KGHSH, CDR2 LQKENI. With 3 bases clipped from V and 6 bases from J, the junction kept 8 bases outside the gene matches. Written as DNA, the CDR3 is TGTGCCAGCTCACCCGATTCGGGACTAGCGGGAGTGGATACGCAGTATTTT. It encodes CASSPDSGLAGVDTQYF.

The gene calls are TRBV30 and TRBJ2-7; D might be TRBD1 (6 bases). V lost 0 bases and J lost 2, with 8 bases in between. There are 13 residues in the CDR3. From germline, CDR1 is GTSNPN and CDR2 SVGIG (reference sequence). The CDR3 region is CAWSVQGPYEQYF. CDR3 coding DNA: TGTGCCTGGAGTGTACAGGGACCCTACGAGCAGTACTTC.

This clonotype was counted many times. The gene calls are TRBV4-2 and TRBJ1-2; TRBD1 agrees at 7 bases. Germline V gene lookup returns CDR1 LGHNA and CDR2 YNFKEQ. V gave up 2 bases and J gave up 1 base; unmatched junction bases: 4. CDR3 length: 15 amino acids. The CDR3 reads CASSQRDRLNYGYTF. Written as DNA, the CDR3 is TGTGCCAGCAGCCAAAGGGACAGACTTAACTATGGCTACACCTTC.

The genes are TRBV6-2 or TRBV6-3 and TRBJ2-3, with 9 bases lining up with TRBD1. The germline gives CDR1 MNHEY, CDR2 SVGEGT. V was clipped by 4 bases and J by 5 bases; unmatched bases: 4. The CDR3 covers 14 residues. CDR3 loop: CASSWDRVRDTQYF. DNA for the CDR3: TGTGCCAGCAGTTGGGACAGGGTGAGAGATACGCAGTATTTT.

The table lists this clonotype with many counts. The V and J genes are TRBV4-1 and TRBJ2-7; 7 nucleotides match TRBD1. CDR3 length equals 17 residues. Trimming took 5 bases from V and 3 from J; bases not matched to a gene: 16. Germline-derived CDR1 and CDR2 are MGHRA and YSYEKL. The DNA of the CDR3 is TGCGCCAGCAGCTCACGAGGGGGCTTTACAGGGTACTACGAGCAGTACTTC. This translates into CASSSRGGFTGYYEQYF.

This clonotype was observed many times. The chain joins TRBV7-9 to TRBJ1-2, with 10 bases identical to TRBD1. Germline V gives CDR1 SEHNR, CDR2 FQNEAQ (reference sequence). J gave up 4 bases and V 5 bases, and 7 bases lay outside the gene matches. CDR3 length: 15 amino acids. In DNA form, the CDR3 reads TGTGCCAGCAGCCCTGACAGGGGGCGAGGCTATGGCTACACCTTC. Protein sequence: CASSPDRGRGYGYTF.

The chain carries TRBV7-9 and TRBJ2-7; weak D call: TRBD2 (6 bases). Trimming removed 1 base at V and 2 bases at J, with 9 bases between. Germline-derived CDR1 and CDR2 are SEHNR and FQNEAQ (reference sequence). The CDR3 extends over 14 amino acids. CDR3 sequence reads: CASSLVRGPYEQYF. The CDR3 DNA sequence: TGTGCCAGCAGCTTAGTGCGGGGACCCTACGAGCAGTACTTC.

The chain uses TRBV4-3 and TRBJ2-1; TRBD2 might be the D (7 bases). The V end lost 6 bases, the J end lost 2 bases, and 17 bases lay between the germline ends. The CDR3 contains 16 residues. The V gene's germline CDR1 is LGHNA and CDR2 YSLEER. For the CDR3, the DNA is TGCGCCAGCAGTCAAAGGGGGGGCCTCACCTACAATGAGCAGTTCTTC. Protein: CASSQRGGLTYNEQFF.

This rearrangement joins TRBV7-8 to TRBJ2-7; 10 bases map to TRBD1. Germline V gene lookup returns CDR1 SGHVS and CDR2 FQNEAQ. The CDR3 is 16 amino acids. The trim removed 1 base at V and 5 bases at J, leaving 8 bases unmatched. In DNA, the CDR3 is TGTGCCAGCAGCTTAGGTCCCGGGACAGGGGTCAACGAGCAGTACTTC. Amino acid sequence: CASSLGPGTGVNEQYF.